This is a list of T cell receptor beta chains from one sample in a study of blood T cell repertoires in COVID-19. Here immunoSEQ multiplex PCR was the method, and the copy in TCRdb shows in-frame clones only, minus some. The data hold 200,000 to 250,000 clones, with about 84% observed a single time. The sequenced sample consisted of peripheral blood. The receptors come from a woman of 80 years or more with COVID-19, enrolled during active disease. Both conserved end residues are trimmed from each CDR3.

V	CDR3
TRBV27	ASSQGDRGRVQY
TRBV19	ASSIGGKGYEQY
TRBV19	ASSTDRGHYGYT
TRBV19	ASSMTSGGTDTQY
TRBV4-1	ASSPRQTAAEAF
TRBV5-1	ASRSGGETDTQY
TRBV2	ASCLGTANSPLH
TRBV29-1	SVAGTVATEAF
TRBV2	ASGGGRGPNTGELF
TRBV7-9	ASSRGQGTIGTQY
TRBV9	ASSPTGWDYEQY
TRBV5-1	ASSLVLAGPNEQF
TRBV12-5	ASGQGNQPQH
TRBV2	ASELGNNQPQH
TRBV19	ASSILAGVTYNEQF
TRBV6-5	ASIGGGSTQH
TRBV28	ASTYRARSGETQY
TRBV27	ASSSGDRVSAGYT
TRBV18	ASSPRETQY
TRBV27	ASSPNPTTPSYEQY
TRBV7-3	ASSPDRDSTGELF
TRBV6-2/TRBV6-3	ASSYSSGAGGYT
TRBV28	ASSSYQGYGYT
TRBV28	ASRFNNSPLH
TRBV19	ASSTAGISRETQY
TRBV20-1	SARTGEKLF
TRBV5-1	ATSAWASGPNTGELF
TRBV7-9	ASSFPTTNTEAF
TRBV19	ASSNRRGNGYT
TRBV6-5	ASSGFGGTEAF
TRBV6-5	ASSYARLAGEAF
TRBV28	ASSPQGALYNEQF
TRBV19	ARPRGVAGCNEQF
TRBV27	VSSRQAQETQY
TRBV29-1	SVDRGEKLF
TRBV9	ASSKTGERGYT
TRBV18	ASSPRETQY
TRBV5-5	ASSFGIMTGGTYTEAF
TRBV6-6	ASILDSVNTQY
TRBV7-2	ASSGSSATNEQF
TRBV18	ASSPGSETGTQY
TRBV6-5	AASRSGRTEAF
TRBV5-6	ASSQGLAGSKETQY
TRBV11-3	ASSPGLGSYYEQY
TRBV28	ASSPPGQGWKPQH
TRBV4-1	ASSQGSADTQY
TRBV4-2	ASSQDKSGPDTQY
TRBV7-2	ASSWTGGGNTIY
TRBV21-1	ASSPPRAADFT
TRBV5-6	ASSPLSTDTQY
TRBV6-5	ASSGPGQGVYGYT
TRBV5-4	ASSLPLGGSTDTQY
TRBV19	ASGHTAGAYNEQF